This T cell receptor (beta chain) is from a study of radiation and T cells in renal cell carcinoma. General study results and limits: Top tumor clonotypes rose in blood 2 weeks post-radiation, then contracted.

Clones were sequenced by immunoSEQ multiplex PCR, and TCRdb holds only the in-frame ones, with some missing. The table records some 58,000 clones, around 76% of them present only once. As regards this clone: Its cognate antigen is unknown.

CDR1 is SEHNR, CDR2 FQNEAQ, per germline (reference sequence). Trimming at V came to 5 bases and at J to 6 bases, leaving 9 bases not matched to a gene. The CDR3 is made up of 14 amino acids. Indicated time point: blood 2 weeks post-SBRT. The treatment here: 15 Gy SBRT to primary tumor, nephrectomy 4 weeks later. Radiation-treated patients gave blood at baseline, week 2 and week 4. This renal cell carcinoma was of the clear cell type. This chain connects TRBV7-9 to TRBJ2-7; 8 nucleotides agree with TRBD2. The input for sequencing was blood, taken from a patient whose treatment included radiotherapy and nephrectomy. The clonotype was recovered from a man aged 55 to 70 with renal cell carcinoma. CDR3 bases: TGTGCCAGCAGCCCGGGGGGACTAGGAGGCGAGCAGTACGTC. Amino acids: CASSPGGLGGEQYV.